The sequence of this T cell receptor (beta chain) was determined in a study of blood T cell repertoires in COVID-19. Looking at the study overall: Researchers got acute and convalescent COVID-19 samples from the United States, Italy and Spain. PBMCs, B-cell-depleted T cells, or T cells were the source of the cDNA or gDNA that made up the material.

Original processing notes: Amplification of reference gene primers was used by the study to estimate nucleated cell counts. Repertoires were generated with immunoSEQ multiplex PCR, while TCRdb's copy carries only in-frame clones and drops some. V and J calls and clone size come straight from that table; D and trimming were deduced from the DNA. The sample consists of about 380,000 clones, 85% of them appearing once. Germline CDR1 and CDR2: KGHDR and SFDVKD. CDR3 length equals 16 residues. Between the trimmed V and J ends, which lost 3 bases and 3 bases, there was a span of 13 bases. This TCR came from a woman aged 18-30 years with acute or convalescent COVID-19. The sequenced material came from peripheral blood. The chain employs TRBV24-1 and TRBJ2-2, with D possibly matching TRBD1 (7 bases). The DNA for the CDR3 is TGTGCCACCAGTGATCCTCAGGGGGGTGACACCGGGGAGCTGTTTTTT. It specifies CATSDPQGGDTGELFF.